Shown below are 8 T cell receptor beta chains from a single sample sequenced in a study of monozygotic twins with inflammatory bowel disease. TCRdb reanalyzed the 5' RACE reads and collapses them to one entry per CDR3 protein, without DNA. The specimen's table records 210,000 or so distinct CDR3 sequences. The sample consisted of blood. The receptors were gathered from a human donor with ulcerative colitis or Crohn's disease, or a healthy co-twin of an affected twin (not recorded which).

The chain employs TRBV18 and TRBJ2-2; TCRdb reports TRBD2, a call that lacks DNA to check it against. Germline values: CDR1 KGHSH, CDR2 LQKENI. The CDR3 loop spans 14 amino acids. The CDR3 spells CASQKDGPTGELFF.

V and J are TRBV7-2 and TRBJ1-5; TCRdb names TRBD1, which stays unverified in the absence of DNA. The CDR3 covers 15 residues. The germline CDR1 and CDR2 sequences are SGHTA and FQGNSA. Here the CDR3 reads CASSSRDRAWEPQHF.

This CDR3 is CASSRGGDPTEAFF. V usage is TRBV4-2 and J usage is TRBJ1-1; TCRdb names TRBD1, which stays unverified in the absence of DNA. The CDR3 extends over 14 amino acids. Per germline, CDR1 LGHNA and CDR2 YNFKEQ.

The chain couples TRBV7-5 to TRBJ2-5; absent DNA, TCRdb's TRBD1 call cannot be checked. TRBV7-5 corresponds to a pseudogene. The CDR3 runs to 21 residues. The CDR3 protein is CISVPEASTPLPDRGLETQYF.

This rearrangement joins TRBV19 to TRBJ1-5. The V gene's germline CDR1 is LNHDA and CDR2 SQIVND (reference sequence). The CDR3 is 18 residues long. The CDR3 sequence is CASSVPLVGSEFGQPQHF.

The chain combines TRBV6-5 with TRBJ1-4. Germline V CDR1 and CDR2: MNHEY, SVGAGI. The CDR3 totals 14 residues. This CDR3 is CASSYFSGEAKLFF.

CDR3 sequence: CAWSRLAEADTQYF. The gene calls are TRBV30 and TRBJ2-3; TCRdb names TRBD2, which stays unverified in the absence of DNA. The length of the CDR3 is 14 residues. CDR1 and CDR2 (germline): GTSNPN, SVGIG (reference sequence).

The chain is built from TRBV4-1 and TRBJ2-2; there is no DNA to check the TCRdb D call of TRBD2. Germline V gene data show CDR1 as MGHRA and CDR2 as YSYEKL. CDR3 length: 17 residues. Here the CDR3 reads CASSPTSGGYYTGELFF.